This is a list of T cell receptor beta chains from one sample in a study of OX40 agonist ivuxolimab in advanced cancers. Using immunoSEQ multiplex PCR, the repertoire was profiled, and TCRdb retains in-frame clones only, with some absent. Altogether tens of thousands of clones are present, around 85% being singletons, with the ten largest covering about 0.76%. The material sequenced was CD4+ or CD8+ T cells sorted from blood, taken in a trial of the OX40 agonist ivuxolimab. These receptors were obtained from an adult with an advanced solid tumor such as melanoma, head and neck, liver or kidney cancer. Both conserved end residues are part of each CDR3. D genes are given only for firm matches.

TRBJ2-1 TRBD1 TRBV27 TGTGCCAGCAGCCGAGACAGGGATTCCTACAATGAGCAGTTCTTC CASSRDRDSYNEQFF
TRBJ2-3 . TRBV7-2 TGTGCCAGCAGCTCCGGGGAAGGACGGGCAGATACGCAGTATTTT CASSSGEGRADTQYF
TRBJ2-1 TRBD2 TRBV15 TGTGCCACCAGCAGAGACCAGACGGGACTAGCGGGCAACAATGAGCAGTTCTTC CATSRDQTGLAGNNEQFF
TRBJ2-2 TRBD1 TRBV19 TGTGCCACTCCAAGAGGGGACAGGGTCACCGGGGAGCTGTTTTTT CATPRGDRVTGELFF
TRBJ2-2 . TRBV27 TGTGCCAGCAGTTACAAAGCCCTTATCCCTCACACCGGGGAGCTGTTTTTT CASSYKALIPHTGELFF
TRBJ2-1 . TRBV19 TGTGCCAGTAGTATAGCAAACAGCGGTAACAATGAGCAGTTCTTC CASSIANSGNNEQFF
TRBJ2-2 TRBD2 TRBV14 TGTGCCAGCAGCCAAGTCTTGAGCGGGATAAACACCGGGGAGCTGTTTTTT CASSQVLSGINTGELFF
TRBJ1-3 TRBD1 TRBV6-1 TGTGCCAGCAGCCCCGGGACAGGGAGAAACACCATATATTTT CASSPGTGRNTIYF
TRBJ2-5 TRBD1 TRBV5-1 TGCGCCAGCAGCTCTGGACAGGGAGGACGGGAGACCCAGTACTTC CASSSGQGGRETQYF
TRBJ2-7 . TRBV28 TGTGCCAGCAGTTTACAACCCCTCAACGAGCAGTACTTC CASSLQPLNEQYF